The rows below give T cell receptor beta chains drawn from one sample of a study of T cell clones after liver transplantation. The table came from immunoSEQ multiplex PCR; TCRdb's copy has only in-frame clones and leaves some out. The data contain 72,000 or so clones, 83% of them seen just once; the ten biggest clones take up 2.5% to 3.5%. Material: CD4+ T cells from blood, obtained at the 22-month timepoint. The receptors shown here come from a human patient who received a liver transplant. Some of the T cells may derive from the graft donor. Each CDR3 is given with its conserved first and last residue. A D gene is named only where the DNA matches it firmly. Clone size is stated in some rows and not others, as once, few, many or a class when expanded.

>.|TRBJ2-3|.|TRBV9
TGTGCCAGCAGCGGCCAGGGGACCCGGGAGGATACGCAGTATTTT
CASSGQGTREDTQYF
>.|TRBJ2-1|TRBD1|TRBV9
TGTGCCAGCAGGCAGGGGACAGGGTTGTCCGGTGAGCAGTTCTTC
CASRQGTGLSGEQFF
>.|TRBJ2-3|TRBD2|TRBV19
TGTGCCACTAGCGGGGGGACCGTGGATACGCAGTATTTT
CATSGGTVDTQYF
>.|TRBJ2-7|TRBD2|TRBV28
TGTGCCAGCCTACTAGCGGGAGGCCCAAGCTCCTACGAGCAGTACTTC
CASLLAGGPSSYEQYF
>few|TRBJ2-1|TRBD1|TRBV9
TGTGCCAGCAGCGCAGGGACAGGGGGCTTGAATGAGCAGTTCTTC
CASSAGTGGLNEQFF
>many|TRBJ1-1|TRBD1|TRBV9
TGTGCCAGCAGCAGGGGGCGGAACACTGAAGCTTTCTTT
CASSRGRNTEAFF
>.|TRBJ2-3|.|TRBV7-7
TGTGCCAGCAGCTTAACAGGGAGTATCGCAGATACGCAGTATTTT
CASSLTGSIADTQYF
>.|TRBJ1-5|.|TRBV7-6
TGTGCCAGCAGCTTAGGGCCCCCGGGTGCAGGACAGCCCCAGCATTTT
CASSLGPPGAGQPQHF
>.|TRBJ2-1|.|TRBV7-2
TGTGCCAGCAGCTTCGGGGCGGACAATGAGCAGTTCTTC
CASSFGADNEQFF
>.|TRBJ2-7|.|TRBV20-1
TGCAGTTCCGGGACAACCTACGAGCAGTACTTC
CSSGTTYEQYF
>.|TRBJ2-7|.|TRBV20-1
TGCAGTCCAGCAACTTACGAGCAGTACTTC
CSPATYEQYF
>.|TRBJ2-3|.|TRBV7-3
TGTGCCAGCAGCTTTGGCACAGATACGCAGTATTTT
CASSFGTDTQYF
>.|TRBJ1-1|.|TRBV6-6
TGTGCCATACGGCCGGACAGAGGCTTTTTCACTGAAGCTTTCTTT
CAIRPDRGFFTEAFF
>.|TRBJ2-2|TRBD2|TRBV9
TGTGCCAGCAGCGAAGGACTAGCGGGCGGGGAGCTGTTTTTT
CASSEGLAGGELFF
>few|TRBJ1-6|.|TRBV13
TGTGCCAGCAGCTACTTGGGCAGGGCCAAGAGTTCACCCCTCCACTTT
CASSYLGRAKSSPLHF
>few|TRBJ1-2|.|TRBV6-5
TGTGCCAGCAGTGACCCGGGCGGAAACTATGGCTACACCTTC
CASSDPGGNYGYTF
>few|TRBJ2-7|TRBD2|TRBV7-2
TGTGCCAGCAGCCCCGGGGGGTCCCGATGGTTATACGAGCAGTACTTC
CASSPGGSRWLYEQYF
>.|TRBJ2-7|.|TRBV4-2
TGTGCCAGCAGCCACTTTGACAGACTAAGCTACGAGCAGTACTTC
CASSHFDRLSYEQYF
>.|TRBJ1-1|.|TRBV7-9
TGTGCCAGCAGCGACCCCCCTGGGCATACTCGCACTGAAGCTTTCTTT
CASSDPPGHTRTEAFF
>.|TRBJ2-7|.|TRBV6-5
TGTGCCAGCAGTTCCGCTCGGGACTCCATCGATAGAGAGCAGTACTTC
CASSSARDSIDREQYF
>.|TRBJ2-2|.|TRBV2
TGTGCCAGCAGTGAAACGGGAGAGAACACCGGGGAGCTGTTTTTT
CASSETGENTGELFF
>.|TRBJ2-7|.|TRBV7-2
TGTGCCAGCAGCTTAGAAACACGCGAGCAGTACTTC
CASSLETREQYF
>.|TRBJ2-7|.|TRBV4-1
TGCGCCAGCAGCCAAGTGGGCGGGCCCCTCTCCTACGAGCAGTACTTC
CASSQVGGPLSYEQYF
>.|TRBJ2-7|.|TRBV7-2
TGTGCCAGCAGCTTAGCAAGGGACCACGAGCAGTACTTC
CASSLARDHEQYF
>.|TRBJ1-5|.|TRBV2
TGTGCCAGCAGGCGGCAGGGTGGGGTGAGGAGCAATCAGCCCCAGCATTTT
CASRRQGGVRSNQPQHF
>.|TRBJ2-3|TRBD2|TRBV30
TGTGCCTGGACTAGCGGGGCCACAGATACGCAGTATTTT
CAWTSGATDTQYF
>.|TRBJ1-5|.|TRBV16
TGTGCCAGCAGCCAATACTCTGGAGATCAGCCCCAGCATTTT
CASSQYSGDQPQHF